Listed here are 14 T cell receptor beta chains from one sample, sequenced in a study of T-cell reconstitution after alpha-beta-depleted transplantation in children. It was with unique molecular identifiers that the TCRbeta library was prepared. MiXCR, applied by TCRdb to the PCR reads, yields one record per CDR3 protein. There are 490,000 or so distinct CDR3 sequences in the sample; approximately 12% occur only once, and about 5.4% lies in the top ten. The sample in question was PBMCs from the stem cell graft donor, obtained from the stem cell graft. These receptors all stem from a human donor who donated a stem cell graft to a child with combined immunodeficiency.

As DNA, the CDR3 is TGCAGTGCTGACCGGGACGGAAGCACAGATACGCAGTATTTT. As protein: CSADRDGSTDTQYF. This chain uses TRBV20-1 with TRBJ2-3; D is possibly TRBD1 or TRBD2 (5 bases each). Germline V gives CDR1 DFQATT, CDR2 SNEGSKA (reference sequence). The CDR3 runs 14 residues. The germline V and J ends were trimmed by 5 bases and 0 bases, with 12 bases remaining between them.

The CDR3 DNA reads as TGTGCCGAGGGAGTAGGTTTCTACGAGCAGTACTTC. Encoded protein: CAEGVGFYEQYF. The rearrangement joins TRBV12-3 or TRBV12-4 to TRBJ2-7; D perhaps matches TRBD2 (5 bases). The CDR3 covers 12 residues. The V end was cut by 11 bases, the J end by 3 bases, with 14 bases between.

This clonotype appeared many times. This CDR3 is CASSPDSLSGANVLTF. In DNA form, the CDR3 reads TGTGCCAGCAGTCCGGACAGCCTCTCTGGGGCCAACGTCCTGACTTTC. This chain joins TRBV27 and TRBJ2-6; TRBD1 might be the D (6 bases). V was pared by 5 bases and J by 0 bases, with 11 bases between. The length of the CDR3 is 16 residues. Germline assignment: CDR1 MNHEY and CDR2 SMNVEV (reference sequence).

This clonotype was found many times. CDR3 loop: CASSPGLSWSSSYEQYF. CDR3 sequence (DNA): TGCGCCAGCAGCCCGGGACTTAGCTGGAGTAGCTCCTACGAGCAGTACTTC. The chain combines TRBV4-3 with TRBJ2-7; the D gene is possibly TRBD2 (6 bases). The CDR3 covers 17 residues. Trimming shortened V by 4 bases and J by 0 bases, and 19 bases separated the two germline ends. Germline V gene sequence: CDR1 LGHNA, CDR2 YSLEER.

V is TRBV20-1 and J is TRBJ1-4; D is uncertain. Between the trimmed V and J ends, which lost 2 bases and 3 bases, there was a span of 19 bases. Germline lookup yields CDR1 DFQATT and CDR2 SNEGSKA (reference sequence). This CDR3 region has 17 residues. The CDR3 here is CSARLRGIDVPNEKLFF. DNA of the CDR3: TGCAGTGCTAGATTACGGGGAATCGACGTCCCTAATGAAAAACTGTTTTTT.

This clonotype turned up a few times. The chain joins TRBV6-5 to TRBJ2-1; 7 bases agree with TRBD1. CDR3 size: 15 residues. V lost 4 bases, J lost 4 bases, and 7 bases stayed unmatched. CDR1 and CDR2 (germline): MNHEY, SVGAGI. The CDR3, as DNA: TGTGCCAGCAGTTCCTGGGACAGCCAATACAATGAGCAGTTCTTC. This gives the protein CASSSWDSQYNEQFF.

Ten or more counts support this clonotype. Here the CDR3 reads CATSGLRSSLTRGELFF. CDR3 bases: TGTGCCACCAGCGGGCTTAGGTCCAGCCTAACTAGGGGGGAGCTGTTTTTT. The chain uses TRBV15 and TRBJ2-2, with a possible D match to TRBD2 (5 bases). CDR1 LNHNV and CDR2 YYDKDF come from the germline V gene (reference sequence). The V and J ends lost 5 bases and 8 bases respectively, with 24 bases between them. This CDR3 spans 17 amino acids.

Ten or more counts support this clonotype. V gene TRBV30 combines with J gene TRBJ2-5; possible D gene TRBD2, 5 bases. Germline values: CDR1 GTSNPN, CDR2 SVGIG (reference sequence). This CDR3 contains 11 residues. Trimming took 1 base from V and 5 from J, leaving 5 bases between them. This chain's CDR3 is CAWSGGETQYF. CDR3 DNA sequence: TGTGCCTGGAGTGGCGGGGAGACCCAGTACTTC.

This clonotype was counted ten times or more. The rearrangement joins TRBV4-2 to TRBJ2-7, with D possibly being TRBD1 (5 bases). V was cut by 2 bases and J by 3 bases, with 11 bases left in between. The CDR3 consists of 14 residues. The germline gives CDR1 LGHNA, CDR2 YNFKEQ. The CDR3 sequence is CASSQSDSLYEQYF. In DNA form, the CDR3 reads TGTGCCAGCAGCCAAAGCGACAGTCTCTACGAGCAGTACTTC.

This clonotype was found a few times. CDR3: CASSMRGNPTYEQYF. CDR3 sequence (DNA): TGTGCCAGTAGTATGAGGGGGAACCCTACCTACGAGCAGTACTTC. This chain links TRBV19 with TRBJ2-7, with TRBD1 as a possible D gene (6 bases). CDR1 is LNHDA, CDR2 SQIVND, per germline (reference sequence). The CDR3 has 15 residues. V was trimmed by 3 bases and J by 2 bases, leaving 14 bases between them.

This clonotype came up a few times. The chain combines TRBV2 with TRBJ2-3; D gene uncertain. V lost 6 bases and J 3 bases, leaving 16 bases between the germline ends. The CDR3 is 15 residues long. From germline, CDR1 is SNHLY and CDR2 FYNNEI. CDR3 region: CASRVTLPTTDTQYF. Here the CDR3 DNA reads TGTGCCAGCAGAGTGACCCTACCAACAACAGATACGCAGTATTTT. Looking up the rest from reference TRBV2 and TRBJ2-3 gives the full variable domain: EPEVTQTPSHQVTQMGQEVILRCVPISNHLYFYWYRQILGQKVEFLVSFYNNEISEKSEIFDDQFSVERPDGSNFTLKIRSTKLEDSAMYFCASRVTLPTTDTQYFGPGTRLTVL.

V and J are TRBV15 and TRBJ1-2; 7 nucleotides agree with TRBD1. V trimming: 3 bases; J trimming: 5 bases; junction bases outside the gene matches: 9. Per the germline V gene, CDR1 is LNHNV and CDR2 is YYDKDF (reference sequence). CDR3 length: 15 residues. This CDR3 reads CATSRADRDLYGYTF. Here the CDR3 DNA reads TGTGCCACCAGCAGGGCTGACAGGGACTTATATGGCTACACCTTC. The whole variable domain, filled in from reference TRBV15 and TRBJ1-2, reads DAMVIQNPRYQVTQFGKPVTLSCSQTLNHNVMYWYQQKSSQAPKLLFHYYDKDFNNEADTPDNFQSRRPNTSFCFLDIRSPGLGDTAMYLCATSRADRDLYGYTFGSGTRLTVV.

This clonotype has at least ten counts. The V gene is TRBV5-6, the J gene TRBJ1-1, with D maybe TRBD1 (5 bases). V was cut by 0 bases and J by 1 base, with 10 bases left in between. CDR1 and CDR2 from the germline V gene are SGHDT and YYEEEE. The CDR3 consists of 15 residues. CDR3 nucleotides: TGTGCCAGCAGCTTGGCCGGGGGGGGGAACACTGAAGCTTTCTTT. Amino acids: CASSLAGGGNTEAFF.

This sequence joins TRBV12-3 or TRBV12-4 and TRBJ1-1; possible D gene TRBD1, 5 bases. This CDR3 is 14 amino acids long. Trimming took off 5 bases at V and 0 bases at J, with 10 bases between the two ends. The CDR3 sequence: CASSRGLLNTEAFF. As DNA, the CDR3 is TGTGCCAGCAGTCGGGGCTTATTGAACACTGAAGCTTTCTTT.